This TCR beta chain is drawn from a study of PD-1 blockade in mismatch repair-deficient tumors. Study findings and constraints: Tumor-resident clones, often undetectable pretreatment in blood, expanded then contracted after pembrolizumab.

PCR or immunohistochemistry showed mismatch repair deficiency in every enrolled patient. The V gene lost 5 bases and the J gene lost 7 bases, with 12 bases spanning the gap. The CDR3 covers 12 residues. The germline CDR1 and CDR2 sequences are SGHTA and FQGTGA. Comment on this clone: Its antigen is undetermined. Other nucleotide sequences in the sample specify the same CDR3.

The table came from immunoSEQ multiplex PCR; TCRdb's copy has only in-frame clones and leaves some out. The sample holds about 110,000 clones, over 65% seen once. J is TRBJ2-7 and V is TRBV7-3; D may be TRBD1 or TRBD2 (5 bases each). The receptor comes from an adult with mismatch repair-deficient cancer. Sequences were derived from peripheral blood, sampled 60 weeks after starting pembrolizumab. The DNA for the CDR3 is TGTGCCAGCAGCGGGGCTTCGGGGGAGCAGTACTTC. It specifies CASSGASGEQYF.